Each of the 27 T cell receptor beta chains below was sequenced from the same sample in a study of beta chain features in type 1 diabetes (dated by TCRdb to between 2017 and 2018). Preparation of the library involved the immunoSEQ multiplex PCR assay. The entire amount of isolated RNA was reverse transcribed using the High Capacity cDNA Reverse Transcription Kit, so the sequenced TCRB transcripts were expressed ones. In TCRdb, the immuneACCESS table is reduced to in-frame sequences with V and J assigned. These tables do not hold every clone; where another copy was compared, an unresolved V gene accounts for under half, and the others remain unexplained. The sample table lists 500,000 to 650,000 clones, 9.5% to 15% of them with a count of one. Over 0.1% of the sample is in the top ten clones. On the study overall, not on this receptor specifically: Type 1 diabetes patients showed a moderate but significant shortening of TCRB CDR3 length in all four CD4+ subsets.

These TCRs are of unknown antigen specificity. What was sequenced was naive CD4+ T cells from blood. What the cell subset or site label conveys for this sample: true naive CD4+ T cells. The receptor source for this set is a man aged 30-40 years with type 1 diabetes.

A few counts support this clone. This chain links TRBV29-1 with TRBJ2-3; no clear D. The CDR3 contains 13 residues. The V gene's germline CDR1 is SQVTM and CDR2 ANQGSEA. The V and J ends lost 2 bases and 3 bases respectively, with 9 bases between them. CDR3 DNA sequence: TGCAGCGTTGAAAGAGCTTCGACAGATACGCAGTATTTT. Protein: CSVERASTDTQYF.

V usage is TRBV7-9 and J usage is TRBJ1-1; weak D call: TRBD1 (5 bases). This CDR3 has 13 amino acids. V was cut by 7 bases and J by 0 bases, with 9 bases left in between. Germline CDR1 is SEHNR and CDR2 is FQNEAQ (reference sequence). CDR3 in amino acids: CASTQQVNTEAFF. Written as DNA, the CDR3 is TGTGCCAGCACGCAACAGGTGAACACTGAAGCTTTCTTT.

The genes are TRBV19 and TRBJ1-1; D is unclear. V was shortened by 5 bases and J by 0 bases, with 7 bases between the two germline ends. This CDR3 spans 13 amino acids. Germline CDR1 reads LNHDA; CDR2 reads SQIVND (reference sequence). CDR3 coding DNA: TGTGCCAGTAGTCCAACTATGAACACTGAAGCTTTCTTT. Its translation is CASSPTMNTEAFF.

This clone was seen only a few times. In DNA, the CDR3 is TGTGCCAGCACCCACGGGGGGGCGAGTGGGGCCAACGTCCTGACTTTC. Translation gives CASTHGGASGANVLTF. This chain links TRBV11-2 with TRBJ2-6; 8 bases align to TRBD2. This CDR3 contains 16 residues. Germline V gene sequence: CDR1 SGHAT, CDR2 FQNNGV. After removal of 7 bases from V and 3 bases from J, the junction contained 8 bases not matched to a gene.

This chain connects TRBV5-1 to TRBJ1-3; D is perhaps TRBD1 (5 bases). The CDR3 sequence is 15 residues long. V lost 0 bases and J 7 bases, leaving 14 bases between the germline ends. Germline loops: CDR1 SGHRS, CDR2 YFSETQ. In DNA, the CDR3 is TGCGCCAGCAGCTTGGCCGGGGACCGAGAGAACACCATATATTTT. It is translated as CASSLAGDRENTIYF.

This clone was found a few times. The V and J genes are TRBV6-5 and TRBJ1-2; the D is unclear. The V gene's germline CDR1 is MNHEY and CDR2 SVGAGI. The CDR3 runs 15 residues. The V gene lost 2 bases and the J gene lost 2 bases, with 12 bases spanning the gap. CDR3 residues: CASSYMGSDNYGYTF. The CDR3 nucleotides are TGTGCCAGCAGTTACATGGGCTCGGACAACTATGGCTACACCTTC.

This chain joins TRBV6-5 and TRBJ2-3; maybe TRBD2 (5 bases). CDR3 size: 14 residues. CDR1 is MNHEY, CDR2 SVGAGI, per germline. Deletions cut 2 bases from V and 4 bases from J, with 10 bases between. The CDR3 DNA sequence: TGTGCCAGCAGTTACCTCAACGGGGCAGATACGCAGTATTTT. Translated: CASSYLNGADTQYF.

This clone was seen a handful of times. The V and J genes are TRBV28 and TRBJ2-6; TRBD1 agrees at 8 bases. The V segment lost 6 bases and the J segment 0 bases; nucleotides outside the gene matches: 4. The CDR3 has 16 amino acids. The germline CDR1 and CDR2 sequences are MDHEN and SYDVKM. The DNA for the CDR3 is TGTGCCAGCAGGGGACAGGTGGTCTCTGGGGCCAACGTCCTGACTTTC. This encodes CASRGQVVSGANVLTF. The variable domain in full, completed from reference TRBV28 and TRBJ2-6, reads DVKVTQSSRYLVKRTGEKVFLECVQDMDHENMFWYRQDPGLGLRLIYFSYDVKMKEKGDIPEGYSVSREKKERFSLILESASTNQTSMYLCASRGQVVSGANVLTFGAGSRLTVL.

The sample holds a few counts of this clone. The gene calls are TRBV28 and TRBJ1-2; D not resolved. From germline, CDR1 is MDHEN and CDR2 SYDVKM. The CDR3 is 11 residues long. V lost 8 bases and J 8 bases, leaving 12 bases between the germline ends. The CDR3 DNA sequence: TGTGCCAGCGGATCCTATTGGGGCTACACCTTC. It is translated as CASGSYWGYTF.

This clone has a handful of counts. The V call is TRBV12-5, the J call TRBJ1-2; D remains unclear. CDR3 length: 16 amino acids. V was trimmed by 2 bases and J by 8 bases, leaving 21 bases between them. Germline values: CDR1 LGHNT, CDR2 FRNRAP. CDR3 protein: CASGLPPRPPSMGYTF. The CDR3 DNA reads TGTGCTAGTGGTTTGCCTCCCCGACCGCCTTCTATGGGCTACACCTTC.

The chain uses TRBV6-5 and TRBJ2-1, with no clear D. CDR3 size: 15 residues. The V and J ends lost 0 bases and 8 bases respectively, with 14 bases between them. CDR1 and CDR2 (germline): MNHEY, SVGAGI. The CDR3 sequence is CASSYSMSTRDEQFF. CDR3 bases: TGTGCCAGCAGTTACTCGATGAGTACCCGGGATGAGCAGTTCTTC.

Written as DNA, the CDR3 is TGCGCCAGCAGCTTGGAACAGGGGGCCCTCTATGGCTACACCTTC. Protein sequence: CASSLEQGALYGYTF. The chain joins TRBV5-1 to TRBJ1-2; 9 bases are a match to TRBD1. Germline lookup yields CDR1 SGHRS and CDR2 YFSETQ. This CDR3 has 15 residues. V lost 0 bases to trimming and J lost 4 bases; unmatched junction nucleotides: 4.

The rearrangement links TRBV7-9 to TRBJ1-2, with 7 bases aligning to TRBD1. The V segment lost 1 base and the J segment 5 bases; nucleotides outside the gene matches: 4. This CDR3 comprises 14 residues. Germline CDR1 and CDR2: SEHNR and FQNEAQ (reference sequence). The CDR3 DNA sequence: TGTGCCAGCAGCTTAGACAGGGGTATTTATGGCTACACCTTC. This gives the protein CASSLDRGIYGYTF.

This sequence joins TRBV7-9 and TRBJ1-2, with a possible D match to TRBD1 (6 bases). CDR3 length equals 14 residues. Trimming pared 5 bases from V and 6 bases from J, leaving 16 bases between. The germline CDR1 and CDR2 sequences are SEHNR and FQNEAQ (reference sequence). The CDR3 coding sequence is TGTGCCAGCAGCAGACAGCCAGGGGCGGATGGCTACACCTTC. Translated: CASSRQPGADGYTF.

J is TRBJ2-1 and V is TRBV5-1, with unresolved D. Per germline, CDR1 SGHRS and CDR2 YFSETQ. This CDR3 region has 15 residues. V was clipped by 4 bases and J by 0 bases, with 11 bases between them. In DNA form, the CDR3 reads TGCGCCAGCAGCCCCACCAGGATCTCCTACAATGAGCAGTTCTTC. Residues: CASSPTRISYNEQFF.

On this clone itself: This sample includes further DNA sequences coding for the same CDR3. DNA of the CDR3: TGTGCCAGCAGCTTAGCTGGTGGCAATCAGCCCCAGCATTTT. Amino acids: CASSLAGGNQPQHF. This chain uses TRBV7-9 with TRBJ1-5; D is uncertain. The CDR3 spans 14 residues. Germline CDR1 is SEHNR and CDR2 is FQNEAQ (reference sequence). V was clipped by 0 bases and J by 2 bases, with 5 bases between them.

This rearrangement joins TRBV7-6 to TRBJ2-7; the D is unclear. V was clipped by 6 bases and J by 12 bases, with 6 bases between them. CDR1 is SGHVS and CDR2 is FNYEAQ in the germline V gene. The CDR3 covers 8 residues. CDR3 residues: CASRDGYF. For the CDR3, the DNA is TGTGCCAGCAGAGACGGGTACTTC.

The J gene is TRBJ2-7, the V gene TRBV7-2, with 9 positions matching TRBD1. Germline CDR1 reads SGHTA; CDR2 reads FQGNSA. The CDR3 extends over 16 amino acids. V shed 5 bases and J 2 bases; nucleotides not matched to a gene: 10. The CDR3 loop is CASSQYPGQGTYEQYF. CDR3 bases: TGTGCCAGCAGCCAATATCCGGGACAGGGAACCTACGAGCAGTACTTC.

The chain couples TRBV19 to TRBJ1-1; 7 bases fit TRBD1. Germline loops: CDR1 LNHDA, CDR2 SQIVND (reference sequence). The junction had 6 bases not matched to a gene; V was cut back by 5 bases and J by 0 bases. The length of the CDR3 is 15 residues. CDR3 DNA sequence: TGTGCCAGTAGTGCTTCGACAGGGATGAACACTGAAGCTTTCTTT. Its protein product is CASSASTGMNTEAFF.

This chain links TRBV6-5 with TRBJ2-2; tentative D call: TRBD1 (5 bases). The CDR3 totals 14 residues. Germline values: CDR1 MNHEY, CDR2 SVGAGI. V lost 2 bases, J lost 2 bases, and 6 bases lay in between. The CDR3: CASSYRGNTGELFF. Written as DNA, the CDR3 is TGTGCCAGCAGTTACAGGGGTAACACCGGGGAGCTGTTTTTT.

This clone was observed a handful of times. The chain employs TRBV5-1 and TRBJ1-5; D gene ambiguous. V lost 2 bases and J 3 bases, leaving 9 bases between the germline ends. The CDR3 extends over 14 amino acids. Germline CDR1 and CDR2: SGHRS and YFSETQ. DNA of the CDR3: TGCGCCAGCAGCTTAGAGGGATTCAATCAGCCCCAGCATTTT. Protein: CASSLEGFNQPQHF.

As concerns this clone: Other nucleotide sequences in the sample specify the same CDR3. The chain couples TRBV29-1 to TRBJ1-5; weak D call: TRBD1 (5 bases). Germline assignment: CDR1 SQVTM and CDR2 ANQGSEA. Trimming took 0 bases from V and 7 from J, leaving 7 bases between them. CDR3 length: 12 amino acids. The CDR3 spells CSVEDPGQPQHF. The CDR3 region has the DNA TGCAGCGTTGAAGATCCAGGGCAGCCCCAGCATTTT.

This chain joins TRBV14 and TRBJ2-7; unclear D gene. Germline V gene data show CDR1 as SGHDN and CDR2 as FVKESK. The CDR3 runs to 12 residues. V gave up 4 bases and J gave up 3 bases, with 7 bases separating them. Here the CDR3 reads CASSRLGYEQYF. The DNA for the CDR3 is TGTGCCAGCAGCCGACTGGGCTACGAGCAGTACTTC.

This clone was observed a few times. The sample contains more than one DNA sequence encoding this CDR3. CDR3 protein: CASSLQGSYEQYF. As DNA, the CDR3 is TGTGCCAGCAGCTTGCAGGGGTCCTACGAGCAGTACTTC. This chain links TRBV5-4 with TRBJ2-7; D is possibly TRBD1 (6 bases). CDR3 length: 13 amino acids. The V and J ends lost 1 base and 1 base respectively, with 6 bases between them. Germline V gives CDR1 SGHNT, CDR2 YYREEE (reference sequence).

This clone has a handful of counts. The chain uses TRBV23-1 and TRBJ1-5; D gene ambiguous. TRBV23-1 is recorded as an ORF, its role being uncertain. The CDR3 is 19 residues long. V dropped 0 bases and J dropped 5 bases, with 23 bases sitting between them. The CDR3 protein is CASSQSRRSRVSSHQPQHF. CDR3 nucleotide sequence: TGCGCCAGCAGTCAATCAAGAAGGAGTAGGGTATCCTCCCATCAGCCCCAGCATTTT.

V gene TRBV30 combines with J gene TRBJ1-2; the D is unclear. Between the trimmed V and J ends, which lost 2 bases and 7 bases, there was a span of 11 bases. Germline V CDR1 and CDR2: GTSNPN, SVGIG (reference sequence). The CDR3 is 12 residues long. CDR3 in DNA: TGTGCCTGGAGTTTGGCAGGCCCTGGCTACACCTTC. It encodes CAWSLAGPGYTF.

This sequence joins TRBV15 and TRBJ2-3, with a possible D match to TRBD2 (6 bases). V dropped 4 bases and J dropped 1 base, with 21 bases sitting between them. Per germline, CDR1 LNHNV and CDR2 YYDKDF (reference sequence). CDR3 length: 18 residues. The CDR3 sequence is CATSTEGWGPGGTDTQYF. The DNA for the CDR3 is TGTGCCACCAGCACCGAGGGTTGGGGACCGGGAGGCACAGATACGCAGTATTTT. Full variable domain (outside the CDR3, taken from reference TRBV15 and TRBJ2-3): DAMVIQNPRYQVTQFGKPVTLSCSQTLNHNVMYWYQQKSSQAPKLLFHYYDKDFNNEADTPDNFQSRRPNTSFCFLDIRSPGLGDTAMYLCATSTEGWGPGGTDTQYFGPGTRLTVL.